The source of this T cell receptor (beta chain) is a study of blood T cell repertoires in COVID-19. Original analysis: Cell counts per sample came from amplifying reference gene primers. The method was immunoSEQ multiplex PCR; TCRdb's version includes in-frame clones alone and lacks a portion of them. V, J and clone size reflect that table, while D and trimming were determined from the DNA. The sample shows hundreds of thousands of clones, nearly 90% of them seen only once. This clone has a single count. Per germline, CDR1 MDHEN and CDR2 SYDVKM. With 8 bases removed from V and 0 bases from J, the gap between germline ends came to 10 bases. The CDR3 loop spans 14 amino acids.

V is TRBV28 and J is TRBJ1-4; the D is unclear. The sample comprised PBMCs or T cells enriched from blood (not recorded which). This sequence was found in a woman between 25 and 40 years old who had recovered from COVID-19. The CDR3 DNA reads TGTGCCAGCTACTTAGGAGCAACTAATGAAAAACTGTTTTTT. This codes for CASYLGATNEKLFF.